This entry concerns a single T cell receptor (beta chain). The source of the sample is a study of Ad26.COV2.S vaccination and SARS-CoV-2 variants. Clones were sequenced by immunoSEQ multiplex PCR, and TCRdb holds only the in-frame ones, with some missing. Counted here are a few hundred thousand clones, approximately 90% occurring once; the ten biggest clones make up 3.5% to 4%. The treatment was: around 19 received Ad26.COV2.S at low or high dose, single or two shots; 5 received placebo; per-sample allocation not given. Sample collection was performed on day 63 after the first vaccine or placebo injection. Sample: peripheral blood, taken in a trial of Ad26.COV2.S vaccine versus placebo. The sequence was obtained from a person between 18 and 65 years old who received the Ad26.COV2.S COVID-19 vaccine or a placebo.

The CDR3 nucleotides are TGTGCCAGCAGCCTGACAGGGGGCTATGGCTACACCTTC. Amino acid sequence: CASSLTGGYGYTF. The rearrangement links TRBV7-3 to TRBJ1-2; 9 bases agree with TRBD1. There are 13 residues in the CDR3. CDR1 is SGHTA, CDR2 FQGTGA, per germline. V shed 5 bases, J shed 4 bases, and the junction held 2 bases outside the gene matches.